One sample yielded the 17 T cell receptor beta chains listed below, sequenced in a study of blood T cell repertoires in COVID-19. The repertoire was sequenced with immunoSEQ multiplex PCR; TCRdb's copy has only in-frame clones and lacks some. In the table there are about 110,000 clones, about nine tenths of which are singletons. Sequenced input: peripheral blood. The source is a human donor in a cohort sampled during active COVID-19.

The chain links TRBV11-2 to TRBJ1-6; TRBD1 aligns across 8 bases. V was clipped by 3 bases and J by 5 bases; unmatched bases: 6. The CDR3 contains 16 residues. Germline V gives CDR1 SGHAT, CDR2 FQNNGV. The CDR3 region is CASSLAQGAHNSPLHF. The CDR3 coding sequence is TGTGCCAGCAGCTTGGCCCAGGGGGCCCATAATTCACCCCTCCACTTT.

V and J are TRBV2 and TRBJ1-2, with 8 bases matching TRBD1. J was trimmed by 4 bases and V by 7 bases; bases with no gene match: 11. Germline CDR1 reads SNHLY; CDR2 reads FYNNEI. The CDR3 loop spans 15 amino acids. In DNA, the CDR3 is TGTGCCAGCACCCTAGGACAGGGACGAGGCTATGGCTACACCTTC. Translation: CASTLGQGRGYGYTF.

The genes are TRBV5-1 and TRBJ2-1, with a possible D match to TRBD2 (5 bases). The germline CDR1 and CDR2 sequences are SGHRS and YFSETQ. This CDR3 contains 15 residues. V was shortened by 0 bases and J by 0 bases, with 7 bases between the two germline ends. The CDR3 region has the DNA TGCGCCAGCAGCTTGGTTACTAGCTCCTACAATGAGCAGTTCTTC. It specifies CASSLVTSSYNEQFF.

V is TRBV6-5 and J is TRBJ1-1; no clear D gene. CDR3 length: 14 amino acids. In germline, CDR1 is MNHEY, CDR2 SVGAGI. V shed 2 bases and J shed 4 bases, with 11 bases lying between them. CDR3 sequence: CASSYNGEGTEAFF. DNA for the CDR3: TGTGCCAGCAGTTACAACGGGGAGGGCACTGAAGCTTTCTTT.

This chain's CDR3 is CASRKTGEGTEAFF. CDR3 DNA: TGTGCCAGCAGGAAAACAGGGGAAGGCACTGAAGCTTTCTTT. The rearrangement links TRBV6-6 to TRBJ1-1; 7 bases agree with TRBD1. The CDR3 is made up of 14 amino acids. Germline CDR1 and CDR2: MNHNY and SVGAGI (reference sequence). Losses at the gene ends were 6 bases for V and 4 bases for J; bases not matched to a gene: 8.

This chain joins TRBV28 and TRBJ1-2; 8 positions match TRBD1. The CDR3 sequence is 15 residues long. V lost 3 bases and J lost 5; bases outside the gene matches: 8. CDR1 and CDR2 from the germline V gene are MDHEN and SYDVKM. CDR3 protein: CASSFRGQGKYGYTF. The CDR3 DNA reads TGTGCCAGCAGTTTCCGCGGACAGGGCAAATATGGCTACACCTTC.

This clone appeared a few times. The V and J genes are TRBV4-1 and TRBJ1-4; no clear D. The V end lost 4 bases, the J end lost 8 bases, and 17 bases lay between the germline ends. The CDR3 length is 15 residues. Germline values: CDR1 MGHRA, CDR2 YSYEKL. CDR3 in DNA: TGCGCCAGCAGCCGCCGTCAGGCAGTGGGCGAAAAACTGTTTTTT. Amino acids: CASSRRQAVGEKLFF.

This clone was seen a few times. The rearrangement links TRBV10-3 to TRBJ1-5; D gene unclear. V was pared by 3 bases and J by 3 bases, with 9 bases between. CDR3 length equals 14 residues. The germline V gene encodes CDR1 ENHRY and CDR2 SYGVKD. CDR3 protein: CAISEGSANQPQHF. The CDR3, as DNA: TGTGCCATCAGTGAAGGAAGCGCCAATCAGCCCCAGCATTTT.

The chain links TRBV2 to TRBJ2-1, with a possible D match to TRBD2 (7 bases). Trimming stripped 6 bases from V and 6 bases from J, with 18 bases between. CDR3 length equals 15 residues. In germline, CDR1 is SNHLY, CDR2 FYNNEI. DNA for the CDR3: TGTGCCAGCAGGAAGGGGGAGGGCCGACGCAATGAGCAGTTCTTC. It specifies CASRKGEGRRNEQFF.

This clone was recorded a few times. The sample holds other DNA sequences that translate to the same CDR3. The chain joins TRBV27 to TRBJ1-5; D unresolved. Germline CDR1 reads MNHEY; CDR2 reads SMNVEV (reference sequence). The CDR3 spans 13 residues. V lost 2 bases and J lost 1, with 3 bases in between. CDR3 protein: CASSLQSNQPQHF. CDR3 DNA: TGTGCCAGCAGTTTACAAAGCAATCAGCCCCAGCATTTT.

CDR3 loop: CASSLWTENTEAFF. The CDR3 nucleotides read TGTGCCAGCAGTTTATGGACAGAGAACACTGAAGCTTTCTTT. This chain connects TRBV28 to TRBJ1-1; tentatively, D is TRBD1 (5 bases). Trimming pared 0 bases from V and 1 base from J, leaving 6 bases between. Germline-derived CDR1 and CDR2 are MDHEN and SYDVKM. The CDR3 is made up of 14 amino acids.

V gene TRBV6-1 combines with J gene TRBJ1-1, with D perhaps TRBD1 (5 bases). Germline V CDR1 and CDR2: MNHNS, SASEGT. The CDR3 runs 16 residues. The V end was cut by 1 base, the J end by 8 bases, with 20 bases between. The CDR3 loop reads CASSEDRGLVSSEAFF. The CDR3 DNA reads TGTGCCAGCAGTGAAGACCGGGGGTTGGTTAGTTCGGAAGCTTTCTTT.

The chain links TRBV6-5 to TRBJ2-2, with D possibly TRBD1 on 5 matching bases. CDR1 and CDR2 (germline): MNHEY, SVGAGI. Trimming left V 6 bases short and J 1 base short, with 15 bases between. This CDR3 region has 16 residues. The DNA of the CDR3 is TGTGCCAGCAGCTACCCGGAAGGGGAGAACACCGGGGAGCTGTTTTTT. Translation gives CASSYPEGENTGELFF.

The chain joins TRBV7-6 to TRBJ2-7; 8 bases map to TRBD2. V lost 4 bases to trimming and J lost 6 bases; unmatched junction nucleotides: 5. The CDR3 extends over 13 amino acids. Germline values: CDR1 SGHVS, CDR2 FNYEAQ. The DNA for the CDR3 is TGTGCCAGCAGCTCGGGACTAGGCGCCGAGCAGTACTTC. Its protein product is CASSSGLGAEQYF.

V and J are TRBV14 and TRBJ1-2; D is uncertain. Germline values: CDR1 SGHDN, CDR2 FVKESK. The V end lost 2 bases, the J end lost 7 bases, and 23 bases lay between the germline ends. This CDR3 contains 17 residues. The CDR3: CASSQYMSVTGEGGYTF. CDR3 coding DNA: TGTGCCAGCAGCCAATATATGAGCGTAACGGGAGAGGGTGGCTACACCTTC. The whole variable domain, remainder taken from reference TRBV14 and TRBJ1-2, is EAGVTQFPSHSVIEKGQTVTLRCDPISGHDNLYWYRRVMGKEIKFLLHFVKESKQDESGMPNNRFLAERTGGTYSTLKVQPAELEDSGVYFCASSQYMSVTGEGGYTFGSGTRLTVV.

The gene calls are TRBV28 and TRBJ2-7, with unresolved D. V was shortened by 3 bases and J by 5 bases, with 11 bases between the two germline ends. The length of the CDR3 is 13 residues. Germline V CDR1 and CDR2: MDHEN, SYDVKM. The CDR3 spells CASSLGRFHEQYF. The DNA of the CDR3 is TGTGCCAGCAGTTTGGGCAGGTTCCACGAGCAGTACTTC.

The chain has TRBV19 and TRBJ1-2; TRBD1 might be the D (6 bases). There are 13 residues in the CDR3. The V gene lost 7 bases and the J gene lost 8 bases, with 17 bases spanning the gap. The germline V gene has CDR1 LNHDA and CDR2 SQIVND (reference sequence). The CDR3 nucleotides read TGTGCCAGTACCTCACAGGGTTCGAAGGGCTACACCTTC. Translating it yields CASTSQGSKGYTF.